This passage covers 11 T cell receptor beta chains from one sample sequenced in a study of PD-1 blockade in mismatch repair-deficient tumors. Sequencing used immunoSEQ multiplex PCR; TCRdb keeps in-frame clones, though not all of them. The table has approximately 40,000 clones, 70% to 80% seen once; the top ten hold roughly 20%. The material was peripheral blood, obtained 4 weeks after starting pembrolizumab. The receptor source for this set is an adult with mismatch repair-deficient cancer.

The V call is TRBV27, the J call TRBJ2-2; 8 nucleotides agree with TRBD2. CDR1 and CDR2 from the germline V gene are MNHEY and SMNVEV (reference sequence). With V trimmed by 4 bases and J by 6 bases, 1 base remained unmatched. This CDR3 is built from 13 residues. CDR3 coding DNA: TGTGCCAGCAGTTATAGCGGGGCCGGGGAGCTGTTTTTT. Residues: CASSYSGAGELFF.

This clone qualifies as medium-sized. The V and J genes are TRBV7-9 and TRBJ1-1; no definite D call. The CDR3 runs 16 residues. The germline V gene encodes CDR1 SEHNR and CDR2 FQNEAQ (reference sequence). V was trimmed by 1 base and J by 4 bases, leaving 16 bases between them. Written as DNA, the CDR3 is TGTGCCAGCAGCTTAGGTGGTCGGGCCCCGGGCACTGAAGCTTTCTTT. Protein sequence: CASSLGGRAPGTEAFF.

CDR3 DNA: TGCGCCAGCAGCTTGGCCGTTAGACTAGCGGGGTCCCAAGAGACCCAGTACTTC. Translation gives CASSLAVRLAGSQETQYF. The chain combines TRBV5-1 with TRBJ2-5, with TRBD2 matching over 11 bases. The CDR3 sequence is 18 residues long. Germline V gene sequence: CDR1 SGHRS, CDR2 YFSETQ. The V segment lost 0 bases and the J segment 1 base; nucleotides outside the gene matches: 8.

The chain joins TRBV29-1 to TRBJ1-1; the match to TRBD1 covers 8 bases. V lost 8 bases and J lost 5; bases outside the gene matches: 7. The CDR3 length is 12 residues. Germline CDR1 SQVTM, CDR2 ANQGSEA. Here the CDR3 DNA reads TGCAGCACTGGACAGGGTTGGACTGAAGCTTTCTTT. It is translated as CSTGQGWTEAFF.

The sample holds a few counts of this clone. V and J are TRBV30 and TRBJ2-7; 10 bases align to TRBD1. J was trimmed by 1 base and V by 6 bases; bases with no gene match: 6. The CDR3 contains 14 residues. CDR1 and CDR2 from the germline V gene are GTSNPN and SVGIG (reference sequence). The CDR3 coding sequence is TGTGCCTGTATTGACAGGGGGCGTTCCTACGAGCAGTACTTC. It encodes CACIDRGRSYEQYF.

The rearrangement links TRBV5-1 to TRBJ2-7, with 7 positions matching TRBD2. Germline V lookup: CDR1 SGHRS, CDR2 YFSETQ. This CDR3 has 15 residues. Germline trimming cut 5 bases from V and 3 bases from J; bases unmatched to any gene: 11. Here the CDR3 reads CASRGASGSNYEQYF. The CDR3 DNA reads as TGCGCCAGCAGAGGAGCTAGCGGCTCCAACTACGAGCAGTACTTC.

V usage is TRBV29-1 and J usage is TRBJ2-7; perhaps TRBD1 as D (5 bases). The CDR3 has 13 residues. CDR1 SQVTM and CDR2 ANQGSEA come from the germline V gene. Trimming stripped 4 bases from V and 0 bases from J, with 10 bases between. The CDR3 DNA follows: TGCAGCGTTGTTCAAGGGGACTCCTACGAGCAGTACTTC. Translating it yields CSVVQGDSYEQYF.

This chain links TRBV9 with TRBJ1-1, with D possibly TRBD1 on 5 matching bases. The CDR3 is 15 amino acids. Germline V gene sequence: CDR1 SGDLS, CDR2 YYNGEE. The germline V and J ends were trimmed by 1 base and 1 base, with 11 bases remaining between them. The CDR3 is CASSVKVDRNTEAFF. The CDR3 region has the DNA TGTGCCAGCAGCGTAAAGGTTGACAGGAACACTGAAGCTTTCTTT.

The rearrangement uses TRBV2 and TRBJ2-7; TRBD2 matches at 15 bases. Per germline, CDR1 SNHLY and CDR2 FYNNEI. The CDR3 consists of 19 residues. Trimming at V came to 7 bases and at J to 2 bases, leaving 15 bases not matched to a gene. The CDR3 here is CASTGLAGGLPHPTYEQYF. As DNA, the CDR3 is TGTGCCAGCACCGGACTAGCGGGAGGGCTACCCCACCCTACCTACGAGCAGTACTTC.

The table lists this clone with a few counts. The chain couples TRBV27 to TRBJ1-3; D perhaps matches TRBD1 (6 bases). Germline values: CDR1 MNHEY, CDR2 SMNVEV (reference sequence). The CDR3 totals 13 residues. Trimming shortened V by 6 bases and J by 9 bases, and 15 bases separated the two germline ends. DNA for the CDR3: TGTGCCAGCAGCCGTACAGGGATTGGCACCATATATTTT. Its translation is CASSRTGIGTIYF.

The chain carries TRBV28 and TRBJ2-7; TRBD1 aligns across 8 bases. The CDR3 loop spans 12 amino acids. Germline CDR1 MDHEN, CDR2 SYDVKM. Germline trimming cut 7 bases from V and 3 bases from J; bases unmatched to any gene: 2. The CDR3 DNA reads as TGTGCCAGCAATGACAGGGGCTACGAGCAGTACTTC. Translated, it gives CASNDRGYEQYF. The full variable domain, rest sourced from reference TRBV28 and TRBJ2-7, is DVKVTQSSRYLVKRTGEKVFLECVQDMDHENMFWYRQDPGLGLRLIYFSYDVKMKEKGDIPEGYSVSREKKERFSLILESASTNQTSMYLCASNDRGYEQYFGPGTRLTVT.